A selection of T cell receptor beta chains follows, all from one sample in a study of T-cell reconstitution after alpha-beta-depleted transplantation in children. TCRdb analysed the PCR reads with MiXCR anew, one entry per CDR3 protein. Found here are hundreds of thousands of distinct CDR3 sequences, under 15% of them singletons; the top ten hold 0.79%. The input for sequencing was PBMCs, taken before TCRalphabeta/CD19-depleted stem cell transplant. The receptor source for this set is a girl aged 2-9 years with congenital amegakaryocytic thrombocytopenia, due to receive a stem cell transplant. CDR3s include the opening cysteine and the closing phenylalanine or tryptophan. A D gene is named only where the DNA matches it firmly. Size tells how often a clone was seen (once, few, many) or the class of an expanded clone, and some rows leave it out.

V: TRBV29-1
D: -
J: TRBJ2-5
size: few
DNA: TGCAGCGTTGATGAGGGGGGGACCCAGTACTTC
CDR3: CSVDEGGTQYF

V: TRBV20-1
D: -
J: TRBJ2-7
size: -
DNA: TGCAGTGCTAGAACCGAAAAGCCGGGAGTTGGCTACGAGCAGTACTTC
CDR3: CSARTEKPGVGYEQYF

V: TRBV20-1
D: -
J: TRBJ2-5
size: many
DNA: TGCAGTGCTAGAGTGCGGGTCCCCCAAGAGACCCAGTACTTC
CDR3: CSARVRVPQETQYF

V: TRBV20-1
D: -
J: TRBJ1-1
size: many
DNA: TGCAGTGCTCCAGGGAGCGCTGAAGCTTTCTTT
CDR3: CSAPGSAEAFF

V: TRBV12-3/TRBV12-4
D: TRBD2
J: TRBJ2-7
size: many
DNA: TGTGCCAGCAGTCCCGGGACTAGCGGGAAGCGTTACGAGCAGTACTTC
CDR3: CASSPGTSGKRYEQYF

V: TRBV2
D: -
J: TRBJ2-3
size: few
DNA: TGTGCCAGCAGTGAAGGGAGCACAGATACGCAGTATTTT
CDR3: CASSEGSTDTQYF

V: TRBV20-1
D: TRBD1
J: TRBJ2-2
size: few
DNA: TGCAGTGCTTTCCGGACAGGGAACACCGGGGAGCTGTTTTTT
CDR3: CSAFRTGNTGELFF

V: TRBV28
D: -
J: TRBJ2-7
size: many
DNA: TGTGCCAGCAGTTTAACTCTAGCCTCCTACGAGCAGTACTTC
CDR3: CASSLTLASYEQYF

V: TRBV6-5
D: TRBD2
J: TRBJ2-2
size: many
DNA: TGTGCCAGCAAAACTAGCGCGAACACCGGGGAGCTGTTTTTT
CDR3: CASKTSANTGELFF

V: TRBV7-9
D: -
J: TRBJ2-7
size: many
DNA: TGTGCCAGCAGCACCTCAGCCTCCTACGAGCAGTACTTC
CDR3: CASSTSASYEQYF

V: TRBV2
D: TRBD2
J: TRBJ2-4
size: few
DNA: TGTGCCAGCATATCGGGGGGGCTGAGGGCCAAAAACATTCAGTACTTC
CDR3: CASISGGLRAKNIQYF

V: TRBV7-9
D: -
J: TRBJ2-6
size: few
DNA: TGTGCCAGCAGCTTAGCGCTAGGCGTCTCTGGGGCCAACGTCCTGACTTTC
CDR3: CASSLALGVSGANVLTF

V: TRBV6-1
D: -
J: TRBJ2-2
size: -
DNA: TGTGCCAGCAAAGGGGCGAGAACCGGGGAGCTGTTTTTT
CDR3: CASKGARTGELFF

V: TRBV6-5
D: -
J: TRBJ2-1
size: -
DNA: TGTGCCAGCAGTTACTCGCCTTATCGTTTAGACCAAACGGGTGAGCAGTTCTTC
CDR3: CASSYSPYRLDQTGEQFF

V: TRBV12-3/TRBV12-4
D: -
J: TRBJ2-1
size: -
DNA: TGTGCCAGCAGTTTCCAATGGGATGAGCAGTTCTTC
CDR3: CASSFQWDEQFF

V: TRBV5-1
D: -
J: TRBJ2-2
size: -
DNA: TGCGCCAGCTTCAACGAGGGGGCCGGGGAGCTGTTTTTT
CDR3: CASFNEGAGELFF

V: TRBV5-1
D: TRBD1
J: TRBJ2-7
size: -
DNA: TGCGCCAGCAGCTTTTTCTGGGACAGGGACGAGGGGCAGTACTTC
CDR3: CASSFFWDRDEGQYF

V: TRBV12-3/TRBV12-4
D: -
J: TRBJ2-4
size: many
DNA: TGTGCCAGCAGTTTATACGCAGGCAAGGCTGAAAACATTCAGTACTTC
CDR3: CASSLYAGKAENIQYF

V: TRBV3-1
D: TRBD1
J: TRBJ2-3
size: many
DNA: TGTGCCAGCAGCCAAGTTCGGGACAGCTCGCAGTATTTT
CDR3: CASSQVRDSSQYF

V: TRBV5-1
D: -
J: TRBJ2-5
size: -
DNA: TGCGCCAGCAGCTTGGGGACAGTGCGAGAGACCCAGTACTTC
CDR3: CASSLGTVRETQYF

V: TRBV11-2
D: TRBD2
J: TRBJ2-3
size: -
DNA: TGTGCCAGCAGCGACTCCCCCGGGACTAGCAGTAGCACAGATACGCAGTATTTT
CDR3: CASSDSPGTSSSTDTQYF

V: TRBV20-1
D: TRBD2
J: TRBJ2-3
size: few
DNA: TGCAGTGCCCCCCGACCCCAGGGACTAGCGGGACACAGAGATACGCAGTATTTT
CDR3: CSAPRPQGLAGHRDTQYF

V: TRBV6-1
D: -
J: TRBJ1-2
size: -
DNA: TGTGCCAGCAGTGACCCCGGGATCCAAACCTATGGCTACACCTTC
CDR3: CASSDPGIQTYGYTF

V: TRBV28
D: -
J: TRBJ2-1
size: -
DNA: TGTGCCACCGAGTCGGGACTCGGCTCCTACAATGAGCAGTTCTTC
CDR3: CATESGLGSYNEQFF

V: TRBV5-1
D: TRBD1
J: TRBJ2-3
size: -
DNA: TGCGCCAGCAGCCCGCCGGGGACAGTCACAGATACGCAGTATTTT
CDR3: CASSPPGTVTDTQYF

V: TRBV21-1
D: -
J: TRBJ2-2
size: -
DNA: TGTGCCAGCAGCAGAGGTCGTGCCGGGGAGCTGTTTTTT
CDR3: CASSRGRAGELFF

V: TRBV20-1
D: -
J: TRBJ2-5
size: many
DNA: TGCAGTGCTAGGGCAGCGGTCAGTGACCAGTACTTC
CDR3: CSARAAVSDQYF

V: TRBV4-2
D: -
J: TRBJ2-7
size: many
DNA: TGTGCCAGCAGCCACTTATTCGGGACGGCCTCCTACGAGCAGTACTTC
CDR3: CASSHLFGTASYEQYF

V: TRBV28
D: -
J: TRBJ1-6
size: many
DNA: TGTGCCAGCAGACCCAGCTCCTATAATTCACCCCTCCACTTT
CDR3: CASRPSSYNSPLHF

V: TRBV20-1
D: -
J: TRBJ2-1
size: few
DNA: TGCAGTGCTAGAGAATATAGCGACTATAAGCAGTTCTTC
CDR3: CSAREYSDYKQFF

V: TRBV7-2
D: TRBD2
J: TRBJ2-1
size: few
DNA: TGTGCCAGCAGCTTACTAGCGGGAGCTGCCAATGAGCAGTTCTTC
CDR3: CASSLLAGAANEQFF

V: TRBV20-1
D: TRBD2
J: TRBJ2-1
size: many
DNA: TGCAGTGCTGGGGACTACCTGAGCTACAATGAGCAGTTCTTC
CDR3: CSAGDYLSYNEQFF

V: TRBV12-3/TRBV12-4
D: -
J: TRBJ2-7
size: -
DNA: TGTGCCAGCAGCTTCCGCCGGGGAATGGTGCAGTACTTC
CDR3: CASSFRRGMVQYF

V: TRBV7-2
D: TRBD2
J: TRBJ2-1
size: few
DNA: TGTGCCAGCAGCTTAGCGGCTTGGCGGCTAGCGGGGGGCAATGAGCAGTTCTTC
CDR3: CASSLAAWRLAGGNEQFF

V: TRBV12-3/TRBV12-4
D: TRBD1
J: TRBJ1-2
size: many
DNA: TGTGCCAGCAGCATCAGGACAGGGGGTTCCTATGGCTACACCTTC
CDR3: CASSIRTGGSYGYTF

V: TRBV12-3/TRBV12-4
D: -
J: TRBJ2-2
size: -
DNA: TGTGCCAGCACCTTTCCGGGCAGGGGAACGAACACCGGGGAGCTGTTTTTT
CDR3: CASTFPGRGTNTGELFF

V: TRBV12-3/TRBV12-4
D: -
J: TRBJ2-1
size: many
DNA: TGTGCCAGCAGTTTGGTTGTCGGGGAACATGAGCAGTTCTTC
CDR3: CASSLVVGEHEQFF

V: TRBV28
D: -
J: TRBJ2-2
size: few
DNA: TGTGCCAGCAGTTTTCGGACAGCGGTGGCCCCCACCGGGGAGCTGTTTTTT
CDR3: CASSFRTAVAPTGELFF

V: TRBV7-8
D: -
J: TRBJ1-2
size: many
DNA: TGTGCCAGCAGCTTAGGCGCCGCTCCCCGGGGGTATGGCTACACCTTC
CDR3: CASSLGAAPRGYGYTF

V: TRBV27
D: -
J: TRBJ2-1
size: many
DNA: TGTGCCAGCAGTTTAACGGGACTCCTAAACAATGAGCAGTTCTTC
CDR3: CASSLTGLLNNEQFF

V: TRBV5-1
D: -
J: TRBJ2-3
size: many
DNA: TGCGCCAGCAGCTTGGGACAATTGCCAGATACGCAGTATTTT
CDR3: CASSLGQLPDTQYF

V: TRBV20-1
D: -
J: TRBJ1-1
size: many
DNA: TGCAGTGCTAGAGTTCGGCACCCGAGGGACACTGAAGCTTTCTTT
CDR3: CSARVRHPRDTEAFF

V: TRBV30
D: -
J: TRBJ1-2
size: -
DNA: TGTGCCTGGAGTGTCACGCCCGGACGGGCGAACTATGGCTACACCTTC
CDR3: CAWSVTPGRANYGYTF

V: TRBV7-9
D: -
J: TRBJ1-5
size: many
DNA: TGTGCCAGCAGCCGGGCGGGAGGCAATCAGCCCCAGCATTTT
CDR3: CASSRAGGNQPQHF

V: TRBV29-1
D: TRBD1
J: TRBJ1-1
size: many
DNA: TGCAGCGTTGAGGGACAGGCGATTGAAGCTTTCTTT
CDR3: CSVEGQAIEAFF

V: TRBV5-1
D: TRBD1
J: TRBJ2-7
size: -
DNA: TGCGCCAGCAGCTTGGGGGGTACAGGGGGCGCAATCTACGAGCAGTACTTC
CDR3: CASSLGGTGGAIYEQYF

V: TRBV5-1
D: -
J: TRBJ2-3
size: many
DNA: TGCGCCAGCAGCCTCGGTTCGGTTGGAGATACGCAGTATTTT
CDR3: CASSLGSVGDTQYF